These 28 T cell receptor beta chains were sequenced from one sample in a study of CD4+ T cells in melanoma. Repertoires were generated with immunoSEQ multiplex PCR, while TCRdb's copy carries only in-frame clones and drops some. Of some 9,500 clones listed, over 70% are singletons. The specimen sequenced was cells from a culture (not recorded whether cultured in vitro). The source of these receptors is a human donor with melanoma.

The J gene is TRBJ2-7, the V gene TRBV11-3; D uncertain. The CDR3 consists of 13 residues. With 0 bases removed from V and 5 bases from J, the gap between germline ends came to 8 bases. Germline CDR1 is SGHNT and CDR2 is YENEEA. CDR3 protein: CASSLEPGHEQYF. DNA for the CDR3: TGTGCCAGCAGCTTAGAACCGGGCCACGAGCAGTACTTC.

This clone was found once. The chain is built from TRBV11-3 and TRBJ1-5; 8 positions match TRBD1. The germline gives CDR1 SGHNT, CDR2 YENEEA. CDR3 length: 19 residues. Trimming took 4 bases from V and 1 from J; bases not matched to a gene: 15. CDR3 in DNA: TGTGCCAGCAGCTCAGGGGAATGTCACCAGGGGGCGAGCAATCAGCCCCAGCATTTT. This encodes CASSSGECHQGASNQPQHF.

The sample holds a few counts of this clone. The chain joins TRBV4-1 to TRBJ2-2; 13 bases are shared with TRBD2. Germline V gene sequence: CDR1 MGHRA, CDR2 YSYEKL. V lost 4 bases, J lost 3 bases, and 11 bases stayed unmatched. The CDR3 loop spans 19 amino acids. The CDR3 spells CASSLYLTSGGGYTGELFF. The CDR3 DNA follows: TGCGCCAGCAGCCTATACTTAACTAGCGGGGGGGGTTACACCGGGGAGCTGTTTTTT.

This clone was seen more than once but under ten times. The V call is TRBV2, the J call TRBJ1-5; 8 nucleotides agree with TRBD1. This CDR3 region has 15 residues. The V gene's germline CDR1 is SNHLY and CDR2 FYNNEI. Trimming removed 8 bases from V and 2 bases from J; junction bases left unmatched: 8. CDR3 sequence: CASGLEGQGNQPQHF. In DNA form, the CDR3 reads TGTGCCAGCGGCCTGGAGGGACAGGGCAATCAGCCCCAGCATTTT.

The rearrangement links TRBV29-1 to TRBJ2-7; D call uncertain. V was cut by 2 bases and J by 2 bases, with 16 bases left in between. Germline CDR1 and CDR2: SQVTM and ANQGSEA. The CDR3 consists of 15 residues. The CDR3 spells CSVELRYRYPYEQYF. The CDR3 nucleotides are TGCAGCGTTGAACTCCGGTATCGGTATCCCTACGAGCAGTACTTC.

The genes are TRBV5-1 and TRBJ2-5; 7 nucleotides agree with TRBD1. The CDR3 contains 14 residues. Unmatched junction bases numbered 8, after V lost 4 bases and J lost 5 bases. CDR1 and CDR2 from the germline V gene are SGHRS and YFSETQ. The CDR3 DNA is TGCGCCAGCAGCCCACAGGGGCTTCGGGAGACCCAGTACTTC. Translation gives CASSPQGLRETQYF.

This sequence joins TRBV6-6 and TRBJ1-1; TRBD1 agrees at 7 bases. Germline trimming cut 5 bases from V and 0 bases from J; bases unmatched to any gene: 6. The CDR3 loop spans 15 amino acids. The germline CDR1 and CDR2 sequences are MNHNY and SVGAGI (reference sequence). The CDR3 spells CASSTRDSMNTEAFF. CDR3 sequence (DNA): TGTGCCAGCAGTACCCGGGACAGCATGAACACTGAAGCTTTCTTT.

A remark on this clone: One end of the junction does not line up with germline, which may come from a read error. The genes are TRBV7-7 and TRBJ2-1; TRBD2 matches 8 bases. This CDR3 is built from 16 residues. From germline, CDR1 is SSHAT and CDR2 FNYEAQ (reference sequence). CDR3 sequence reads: CASSLAAGGAYNEQFF. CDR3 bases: TGTGCTAGCAGCTTAGCGGCCGGGGGGGCCTACAATGAGCAGTTCTTC.

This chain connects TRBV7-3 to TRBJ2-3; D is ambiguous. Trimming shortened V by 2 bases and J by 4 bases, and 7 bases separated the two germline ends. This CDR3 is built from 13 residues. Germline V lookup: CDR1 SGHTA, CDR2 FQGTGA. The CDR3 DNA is TGTGCCAGCAGCTTACTCGGTGCAGATACGCAGTATTTT. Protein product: CASSLLGADTQYF.

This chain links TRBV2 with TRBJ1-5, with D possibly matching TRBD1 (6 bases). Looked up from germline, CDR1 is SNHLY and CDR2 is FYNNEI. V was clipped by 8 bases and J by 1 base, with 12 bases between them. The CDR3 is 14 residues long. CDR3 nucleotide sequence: TGTGCCAGCGGCAGGGGCTTGAGCAATCAGCCCCAGCATTTT. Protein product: CASGRGLSNQPQHF.

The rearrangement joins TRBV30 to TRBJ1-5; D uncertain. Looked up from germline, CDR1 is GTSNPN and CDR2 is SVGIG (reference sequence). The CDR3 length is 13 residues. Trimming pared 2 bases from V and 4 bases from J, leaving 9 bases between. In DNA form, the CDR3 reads TGTGCCTGGAGTTTTCGGGAGAATCAGCCCCAGCATTTT. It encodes CAWSFRENQPQHF.

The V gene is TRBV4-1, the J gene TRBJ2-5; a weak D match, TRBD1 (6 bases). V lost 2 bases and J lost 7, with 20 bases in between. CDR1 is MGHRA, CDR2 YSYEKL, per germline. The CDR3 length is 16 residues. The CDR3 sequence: CASSQRDGQRSGTQYF. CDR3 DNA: TGCGCCAGCAGCCAACGCGACGGACAGAGAAGCGGGACCCAGTACTTC.

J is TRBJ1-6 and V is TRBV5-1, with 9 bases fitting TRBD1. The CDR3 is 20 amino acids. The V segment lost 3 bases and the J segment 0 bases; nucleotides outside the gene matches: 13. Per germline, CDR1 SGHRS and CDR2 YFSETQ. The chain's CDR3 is CASSSRTGAEASSYNSPLHF. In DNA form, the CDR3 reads TGCGCCAGCAGCTCCCGGACAGGGGCTGAGGCCAGCTCCTATAATTCACCCCTCCACTTT.

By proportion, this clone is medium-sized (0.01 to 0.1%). The CDR3 protein is CAISDPSSYNSPLHF. In DNA, the CDR3 is TGTGCCATCAGTGACCCCAGCTCCTATAATTCACCCCTCCACTTT. The rearrangement uses TRBV10-3 and TRBJ1-6, with no clear D. Trimming took 3 bases from V and 0 from J, leaving 6 bases between them. This CDR3 is built from 15 residues. The germline V gene has CDR1 ENHRY and CDR2 SYGVKD.

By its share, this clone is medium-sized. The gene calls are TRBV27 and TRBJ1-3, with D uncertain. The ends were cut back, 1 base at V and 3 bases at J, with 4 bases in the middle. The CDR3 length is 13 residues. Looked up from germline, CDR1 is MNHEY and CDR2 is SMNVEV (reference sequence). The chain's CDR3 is CASSLLSGNTIYF. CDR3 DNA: TGTGCCAGCAGTTTATTAAGTGGAAACACCATATATTTT.

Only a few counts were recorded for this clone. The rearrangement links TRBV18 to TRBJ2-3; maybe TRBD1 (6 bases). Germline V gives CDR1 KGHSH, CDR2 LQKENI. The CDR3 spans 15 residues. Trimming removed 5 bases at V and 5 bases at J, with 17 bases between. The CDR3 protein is CASSSTGPTVDTQYF. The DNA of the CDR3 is TGTGCCAGCTCATCGACAGGACCCACGGTAGATACGCAGTATTTT.

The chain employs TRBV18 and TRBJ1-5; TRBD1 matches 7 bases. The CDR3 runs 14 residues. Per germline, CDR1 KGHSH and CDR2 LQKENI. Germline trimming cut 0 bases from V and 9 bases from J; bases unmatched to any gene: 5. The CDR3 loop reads CASSPPGQFVPQHF. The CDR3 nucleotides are TGTGCCAGCTCACCACCGGGACAGTTTGTGCCCCAGCATTTT.

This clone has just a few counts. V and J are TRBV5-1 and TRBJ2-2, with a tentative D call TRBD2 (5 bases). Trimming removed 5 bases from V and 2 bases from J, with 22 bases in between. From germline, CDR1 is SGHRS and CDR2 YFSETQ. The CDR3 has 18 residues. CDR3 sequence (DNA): TGCGCCAGCAGTCGGAGGTGGACTGTCCTTTCAAACACCGGGGAGCTGTTTTTT. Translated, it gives CASSRRWTVLSNTGELFF.

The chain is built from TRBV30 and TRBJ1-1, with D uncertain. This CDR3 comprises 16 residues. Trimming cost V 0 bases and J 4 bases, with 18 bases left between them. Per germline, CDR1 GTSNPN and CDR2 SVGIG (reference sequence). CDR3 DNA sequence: TGTGCCTGGAGTGTAGGTTGGGCCCGGTCAAGCACTGAAGCTTTCTTT. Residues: CAWSVGWARSSTEAFF. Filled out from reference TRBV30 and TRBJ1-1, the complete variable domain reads SQTIHQWPATLVQPVGSPLSLECTVEGTSNPNLYWYRQAAGRGLQLLFYSVGIGQISSEVPQNLSASRPQDRQFILSSKKLLLSDSGFYLCAWSVGWARSSTEAFFGQGTRLTVV.

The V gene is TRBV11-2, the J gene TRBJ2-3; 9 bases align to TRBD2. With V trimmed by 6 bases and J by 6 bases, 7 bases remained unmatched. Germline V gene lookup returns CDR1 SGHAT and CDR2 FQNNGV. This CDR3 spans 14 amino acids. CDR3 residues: CASRGLALVDTQYF. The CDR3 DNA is TGTGCCAGCAGGGGACTAGCCTTGGTGGATACGCAGTATTTT. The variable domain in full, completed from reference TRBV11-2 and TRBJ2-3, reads EAGVAQSPRYKIIEKRQSVAFWCNPISGHATLYWYQQILGQGPKLLIQFQNNGVVDDSQLPKDRFSAERLKGVDSTLKIQPAKLEDSAVYLCASRGLALVDTQYFGPGTRLTVL.

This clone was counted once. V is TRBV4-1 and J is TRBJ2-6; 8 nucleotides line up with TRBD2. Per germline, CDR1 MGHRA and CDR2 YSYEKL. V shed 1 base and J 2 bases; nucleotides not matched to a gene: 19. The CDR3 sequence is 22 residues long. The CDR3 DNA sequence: TGCGCCAGCAGCCAAGCTTCCGTGGCAGGCGGGAGGAGAGGGGCTGGGGCCAACGTCCTGACTTTC. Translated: CASSQASVAGGRRGAGANVLTF.

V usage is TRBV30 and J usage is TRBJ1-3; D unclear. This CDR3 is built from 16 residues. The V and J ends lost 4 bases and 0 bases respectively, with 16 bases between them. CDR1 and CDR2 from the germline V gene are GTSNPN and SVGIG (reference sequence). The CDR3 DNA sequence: TGTGCCTGGACCGAGGGAGGGTTGGGCTCTGGAAACACCATATATTTT. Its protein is CAWTEGGLGSGNTIYF.

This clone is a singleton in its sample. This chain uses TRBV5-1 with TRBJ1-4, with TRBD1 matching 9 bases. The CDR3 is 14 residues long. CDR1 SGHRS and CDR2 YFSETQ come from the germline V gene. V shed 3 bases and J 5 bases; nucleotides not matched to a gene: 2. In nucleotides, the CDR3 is TGCGCCAGCAGCTGGACAGGGGAGAATGAAAAACTGTTTTTT. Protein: CASSWTGENEKLFF.

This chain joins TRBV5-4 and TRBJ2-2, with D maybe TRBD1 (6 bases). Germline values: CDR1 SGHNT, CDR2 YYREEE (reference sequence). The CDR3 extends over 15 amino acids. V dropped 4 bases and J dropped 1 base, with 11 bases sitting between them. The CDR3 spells CASSHGQKNTGELFF. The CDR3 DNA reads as TGTGCCAGCAGCCACGGACAGAAGAACACCGGGGAGCTGTTTTTT.

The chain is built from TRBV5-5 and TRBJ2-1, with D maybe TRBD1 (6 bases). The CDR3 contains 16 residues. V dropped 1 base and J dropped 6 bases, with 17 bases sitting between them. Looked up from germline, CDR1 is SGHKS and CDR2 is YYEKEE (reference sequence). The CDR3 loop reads CASSLFMWTEGNEQFF. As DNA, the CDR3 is TGTGCCAGCAGCTTGTTTATGTGGACAGAAGGCAATGAGCAGTTCTTC. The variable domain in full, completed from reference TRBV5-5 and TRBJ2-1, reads DAGVTQSPTHLIKTRGQQVTLRCSPISGHKSVSWYQQVLGQGPQFIFQYYEKEERGRGNFPDRFSARQFPNYSSELNVNALLLGDSALYLCASSLFMWTEGNEQFFGPGTRLTVL.

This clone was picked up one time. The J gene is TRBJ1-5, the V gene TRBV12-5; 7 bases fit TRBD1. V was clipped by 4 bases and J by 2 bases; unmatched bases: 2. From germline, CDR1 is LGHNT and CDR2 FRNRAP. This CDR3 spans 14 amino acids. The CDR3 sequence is CASGSGQGNQPQHF. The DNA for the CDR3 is TGTGCTAGTGGTTCCGGACAGGGCAATCAGCCCCAGCATTTT.

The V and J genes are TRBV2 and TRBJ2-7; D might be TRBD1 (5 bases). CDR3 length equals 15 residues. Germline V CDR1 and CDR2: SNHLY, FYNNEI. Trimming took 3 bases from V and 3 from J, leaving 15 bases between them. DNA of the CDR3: TGTGCCAGCAGTGACCTCTCAGGGTTGGACTACGAGCAGTACTTC. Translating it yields CASSDLSGLDYEQYF.

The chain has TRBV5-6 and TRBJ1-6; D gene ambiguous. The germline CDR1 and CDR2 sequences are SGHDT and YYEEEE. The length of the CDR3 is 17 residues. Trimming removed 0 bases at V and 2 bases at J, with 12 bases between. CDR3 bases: TGTGCCAGCAGCTTGGCTCAGCACGGCGCCTATAATTCACCCCTCCACTTT. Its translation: CASSLAQHGAYNSPLHF.